The present entry profiles one T cell receptor (beta chain) with its context. The same CDR3 can be traced to other DNA sequences in this sample. While infection was still active, Seattle patients were enrolled and then followed longitudinally. The CDR3 sequence is 12 residues long. Trimming at V came to 5 bases and at J to 3 bases, leaving 0 bases not matched to a gene. Libraries were prepared by immunoSEQ multiplex PCR; TCRdb keeps only in-frame clonotypes and omits some of them. The sample lists about 95,000 clones; around 86% were seen once. The data originate from a study of blood T cell repertoires in COVID-19. At the level of the study: Sample material is recorded as cDNA or gDNA derived from T cells, B-cell-depleted T cells, or PBMCs.

This sequence originates from a man in his sixties with COVID-19, enrolled during active disease. The rearrangement uses TRBV12-3 or TRBV12-4 and TRBJ1-2; TRBD1 agrees at 7 bases. The sequenced material came from peripheral blood. CDR3 coding DNA: TGTGCCAGCAGTCAGGGGGACTATGGCTACACCTTC. This gives the protein CASSQGDYGYTF.